This record concerns one T cell receptor (beta chain) sequence. This entry is derived from a study of beta chain features in type 1 diabetes. The investigators reverse transcribed all of the isolated RNA, so they sequenced expressed TCRB transcripts. Data came from immunoSEQ multiplex PCR; TCRdb stores just in-frame clones and leaves some out. This sample yields hundreds of thousands of clones, of which approximately 70% are seen a single time; almost 0.055% belongs to the top ten. The CDR3 is made up of 14 amino acids. The V gene lost 1 base and the J gene lost 0 bases, with 10 bases spanning the gap. Germline assignment: CDR1 GTSNPN and CDR2 SVGIG (reference sequence).

This receptor was taken from a man younger than 40 in good health. Sequencing used naive CD4+ T cells from blood. The J gene is TRBJ2-7, the V gene TRBV30; D is perhaps TRBD1 or TRBD2 (5 bases each). The CDR3 is CAWSAGTHSYEQYF. For the CDR3, the DNA is TGTGCCTGGAGTGCAGGGACGCACTCCTACGAGCAGTACTTC.